Only a few counts were recorded for the clone carrying this T cell receptor beta chain. As yet, its antigen is unknown. Amplification by 5'RACE using constant-segment primers produced TCR alpha and TCR beta cDNA libraries that carried sample barcodes and UMIs. One entry per CDR3 protein results from TCRdb running MiXCR on the 5' RACE reads. Seen here are hundreds of thousands of distinct CDR3 sequences, roughly 21% observed once, and the top ten hold under 8.5%. This sample stems from a study of T-cell memory formation after mild COVID-19. Study-wide results and limits: Clones that got smaller from day 15 to 85 had even CD4/CD8, while clones growing later tipped toward CD4+.

The source is an adult woman who had mild COVID-19 (a few samples of this study predate the infection). Cell type and time point are not known. Sequenced: PBMCs or a T cell subset sorted from them (not recorded which).

CDR3 region: CASSLFPTGTGYEQYF. Here the CDR3 DNA reads TGTGCCAGCAGCCTATTCCCGACCGGGACGGGCTACGAGCAGTACTTC. The V call is TRBV7-8, the J call TRBJ2-7, with D tentatively TRBD1 or TRBD2 (5 bases each). This CDR3 contains 16 residues. The germline gives CDR1 SGHVS, CDR2 FQNEAQ. Trimming removed 5 bases from V and 3 bases from J, with 20 bases in between.